The 17 T cell receptor beta chains reported below all come from one sample, sequenced in a study of identical twins. TCRdb independently ran MiXCR on the 5' RACE reads; one entry per CDR3 protein. Seen here are 1,800,000 or so distinct CDR3 sequences, about 32% observed once, and the top ten hold 0.25% to 0.3%. Sequencing was carried out using cord blood. Receptor source: a newborn girl in good health.

This clonotype has a handful of counts. The chain has TRBV3-1 and TRBJ2-5, with 9 positions matching TRBD2. The CDR3 consists of 16 residues. With V trimmed by 5 bases and J by 3 bases, 10 bases remained unmatched. Germline-derived CDR1 and CDR2 are LGHDT and YNNKEL (reference sequence). The CDR3 DNA reads as TGTGCCAGCAGCACGACGGGTAGCGGGGGTAAAGAGACCCAGTACTTC. Amino acid sequence: CASSTTGSGGKETQYF.

The V and J genes are TRBV9 and TRBJ2-1; 9 positions agree with TRBD2. Germline CDR1 reads SGDLS; CDR2 reads YYNGEE. The ends lost 4 bases at V and 5 bases at J; junction bases unmatched: 13. The CDR3 consists of 17 residues. The CDR3 bases are TGTGCCAGCAGCCCCCACGAGAGCGGGAGGATCAACAATGAGCAGTTCTTC. Residues: CASSPHESGRINNEQFF.

This clonotype appeared a few times. The chain uses TRBV4-2 and TRBJ1-2; D perhaps matches TRBD1 (6 bases). Germline V gene sequence: CDR1 LGHNA, CDR2 YNFKEQ. Trimming shortened V by 2 bases and J by 4 bases, and 20 bases separated the two germline ends. This CDR3 is built from 17 residues. The CDR3 DNA reads as TGTGCCAGCAGCCAAAACGACCGGGGGGGCGGTGGCTATGGCTACACCTTC. Translated: CASSQNDRGGGGYGYTF.

The J gene is TRBJ2-5, the V gene TRBV20-1; 9 bases match TRBD2. CDR3 length: 15 residues. V shed 0 bases and J 6 bases; nucleotides not matched to a gene: 8. Germline values: CDR1 DFQATT, CDR2 SNEGSKA (reference sequence). DNA for the CDR3: TGCAGTGCTAGAGACCCGGGGCTAGCGGGAAAGACCCAGTACTTC. Its translation: CSARDPGLAGKTQYF.

This clonotype was detected only a few times. The V and J genes are TRBV6-6 and TRBJ2-4; 8 bases fit TRBD2. The DNA end lines up better with TRBJ2-7; the J call may be wrong. Germline CDR1 reads MNHNY; CDR2 reads SVGAGI (reference sequence). The CDR3 runs to 13 residues. The CDR3 protein is CATGTSGVHEQYF. The CDR3 coding sequence is TGTGCCACTGGGACTAGTGGAGTACACGAGCAGTACTTC.

The chain couples TRBV10-3 to TRBJ2-1, with D hard to call. The CDR3 spans 16 residues. Trimming took 0 bases from V and 8 from J, leaving 17 bases between them. Germline V gene lookup returns CDR1 ENHRY and CDR2 SYGVKD. CDR3 amino acids: CAISESTTDRRDEQFF. DNA of the CDR3: TGTGCCATCAGTGAGTCGACCACCGACCGCCGGGATGAGCAGTTCTTC.

This clonotype was recorded at least ten times. The chain has TRBV20-1 and TRBJ1-5; D is perhaps TRBD1 (5 bases). This CDR3 region has 12 residues. Trimming left V 4 bases short and J 1 base short, with 5 bases between. CDR1 is DFQATT and CDR2 is SNEGSKA in the germline V gene (reference sequence). CDR3 in DNA: TGCAGTGCTAAGGGGAGCAATCAGCCCCAGCATTTT. It encodes CSAKGSNQPQHF.

The rearrangement joins TRBV20-1 to TRBJ2-3; 12 nucleotides agree with TRBD2. CDR3 length equals 18 residues. Germline V lookup: CDR1 DFQATT, CDR2 SNEGSKA (reference sequence). V shed 8 bases and J 0 bases; nucleotides not matched to a gene: 15. The CDR3 loop is CSTNQRTSGVSSTDTQYF. CDR3 nucleotides: TGCAGTACTAATCAAAGGACTAGCGGGGTCTCTAGCACAGATACGCAGTATTTT.

This chain uses TRBV25-1 with TRBJ2-7; D may be TRBD1 or TRBD2 (7 bases each). Germline CDR1 and CDR2: MGHDK and SYGVNS. This CDR3 region has 16 residues. Trimming left V 1 base short and J 2 bases short, with 15 bases between. This CDR3 reads CASSELGGDRAYEQYF. The CDR3 nucleotides are TGTGCCAGCAGTGAATTAGGGGGGGACAGAGCCTACGAGCAGTACTTC.

The V call is TRBV7-2, the J call TRBJ2-1, with D possibly matching TRBD2 (6 bases). Judging by the DNA end, TRBJ2-7 fits better; the J call may be wrong. The V gene's germline CDR1 is SGHTA and CDR2 FQGNSA. This CDR3 has 15 amino acids. In DNA form, the CDR3 reads TGTGCCAGCAGCTTCGAACTAGCCTCCTACAATGAGCAGTACTTC. Its protein product is CASSFELASYNEQYF.

The CDR3 DNA is TGTGCCAGCAGTCCCCCGGGACTGGCCTCCTACAATGAGCAGTTCTTC. Translation: CASSPPGLASYNEQFF. This chain uses TRBV28 with TRBJ2-1, with D possibly TRBD2 on 6 matching bases. The CDR3 sequence is 16 residues long. V was trimmed by 5 bases and J by 0 bases, leaving 14 bases between them. CDR1 and CDR2 from the germline V gene are MDHEN and SYDVKM.

The V gene is TRBV4-1, the J gene TRBJ1-4; weak D call: TRBD1 (5 bases). The germline V gene encodes CDR1 MGHRA and CDR2 YSYEKL. CDR3 length: 16 amino acids. Trimming removed 1 base from V and 3 bases from J, with 12 bases in between. The CDR3 sequence is CASSQVDSFSNEKLFF. The CDR3 nucleotides read TGCGCCAGCAGCCAAGTCGACAGCTTCTCTAATGAAAAACTGTTTTTT.

The chain combines TRBV12-3 or TRBV12-4 with TRBJ2-2; no clear D gene. The CDR3 covers 18 residues. V was clipped by 4 bases and J by 0 bases, with 18 bases between them. The CDR3 coding sequence is TGTGCCAGCAGTTCAAAGTTAGGTAGCCGAACGAACACCGGGGAGCTGTTTTTT. It is translated as CASSSKLGSRTNTGELFF.

This chain connects TRBV5-6 to TRBJ2-3, with 13 nucleotides matching TRBD2. Germline CDR1 SGHDT, CDR2 YYEEEE. There are 18 residues in the CDR3. Trimming cost V 4 bases and J 2 bases; bases outside gene matches: 10. The chain's CDR3 is CASSPGLAGNRHTDTQYF. CDR3 sequence (DNA): TGTGCCAGCAGCCCGGGACTAGCGGGAAATCGGCACACAGATACGCAGTATTTT. The full variable domain, its missing parts supplied by reference TRBV5-6 and TRBJ2-3, is DAGVTQSPTHLIKTRGQQVTLRCSPKSGHDTVSWYQQALGQGPQFIFQYYEEEERQRGNFPDRFSGHQFPNYSSELNVNALLLGDSALYLCASSPGLAGNRHTDTQYFGPGTRLTVL.

This clonotype was observed a handful of times. V usage is TRBV10-3 and J usage is TRBJ2-7; TRBD2 is a possible D gene (5 bases). CDR1 is ENHRY, CDR2 SYGVKD, per germline. Trimming took 0 bases from V and 4 from J, leaving 10 bases between them. The CDR3 is 14 residues long. CDR3 sequence (DNA): TGTGCCATCAGTGAGTCGAATAGGGAGTACGAGCAGTACTTC. Encoded protein: CAISESNREYEQYF.

This clonotype was seen only a few times. The V call is TRBV15, the J call TRBJ2-3; a weak D match, TRBD2 (6 bases). Germline values: CDR1 LNHNV, CDR2 YYDKDF (reference sequence). The V gene lost 11 bases and the J gene lost 2 bases, with 14 bases spanning the gap. The CDR3 spans 13 residues. This CDR3 is CAAGLMATDTQYF. In nucleotides, the CDR3 is TGTGCCGCGGGGTTAATGGCCACAGATACGCAGTATTTT. Variable domain in full (rest from reference TRBV15 and TRBJ2-3): DAMVIQNPRYQVTQFGKPVTLSCSQTLNHNVMYWYQQKSSQAPKLLFHYYDKDFNNEADTPDNFQSRRPNTSFCFLDIRSPGLGDTAMYLCAAGLMATDTQYFGPGTRLTVL.

As regards this clonotype: A much larger clone lies a single base off, so this may be a read error. V is TRBV29-1 and J is TRBJ2-3; D is unclear. The CDR3 runs 12 residues. Germline V CDR1 and CDR2: SQVTM, ANQGSEA. V lost 5 bases, J lost 1 base, and 7 bases lay in between. CDR3 amino acids: CSVSSGTDTQYF. The CDR3 DNA reads TGCAGCGTTAGTTCCGGCACAGATACGCAGTATTTT.